Below are 2 T cell receptor beta chains sequenced from a single sample in a study of blood T cell repertoires in COVID-19. Measured with immunoSEQ multiplex PCR; TCRdb has only the in-frame clones, and not every one. This sample yields more than 85,000 clones, of which approximately 72% are seen a single time; approximately 20% belongs to the top ten. Specimen: peripheral blood. The receptors shown here come from a woman aged 70 to 79 with acute or convalescent COVID-19.

The gene calls are TRBV15 and TRBJ2-2, with a weak D call TRBD1 (5 bases). Germline V gene data show CDR1 as LNHNV and CDR2 as YYDKDF (reference sequence). Trimming took off 9 bases at V and 0 bases at J, with 11 bases between the two ends. The CDR3 is 14 amino acids. The CDR3 bases are TGTGCCACTGGCAGGGCGGCGAACACCGGGGAGCTGTTTTTT. It translates to CATGRAANTGELFF.

CDR3 in DNA: TGTGCCAGCAGTTTCGTCAATGAGCAGTTCTTC. This encodes CASSFVNEQFF. The chain has TRBV12-3 or TRBV12-4 and TRBJ2-1; D remains ambiguous. V was pared by 3 bases and J by 6 bases, with 3 bases between. The CDR3 length is 11 residues.